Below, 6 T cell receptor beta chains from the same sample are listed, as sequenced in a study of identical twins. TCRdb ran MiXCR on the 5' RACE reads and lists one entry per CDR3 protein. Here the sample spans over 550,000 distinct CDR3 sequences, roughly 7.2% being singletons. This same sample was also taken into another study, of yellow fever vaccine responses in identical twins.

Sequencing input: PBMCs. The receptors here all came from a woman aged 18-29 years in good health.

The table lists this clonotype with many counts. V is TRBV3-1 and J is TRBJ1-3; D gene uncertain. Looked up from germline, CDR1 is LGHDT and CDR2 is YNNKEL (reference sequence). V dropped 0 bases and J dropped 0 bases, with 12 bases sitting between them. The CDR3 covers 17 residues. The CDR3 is CASSQEAGRTSGNTIYF. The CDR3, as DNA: TGTGCCAGCAGCCAAGAGGCCGGGAGAACCTCTGGAAACACCATATATTTT.

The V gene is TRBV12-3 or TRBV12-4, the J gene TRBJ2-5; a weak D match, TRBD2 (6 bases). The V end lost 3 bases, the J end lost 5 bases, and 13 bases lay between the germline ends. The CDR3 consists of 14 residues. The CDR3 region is CASSFGGAPETQYF. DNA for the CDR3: TGTGCCAGCAGTTTCGGAGGGGCCCCTGAGACCCAGTACTTC.

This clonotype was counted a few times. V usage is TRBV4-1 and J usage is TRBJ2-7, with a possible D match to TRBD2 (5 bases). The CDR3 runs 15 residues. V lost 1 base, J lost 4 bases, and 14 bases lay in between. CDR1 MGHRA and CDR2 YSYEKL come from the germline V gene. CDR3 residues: CASSQGGIGPYEQYV. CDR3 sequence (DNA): TGCGCCAGCAGCCAAGGAGGGATAGGCCCATACGAGCAGTACGTC.

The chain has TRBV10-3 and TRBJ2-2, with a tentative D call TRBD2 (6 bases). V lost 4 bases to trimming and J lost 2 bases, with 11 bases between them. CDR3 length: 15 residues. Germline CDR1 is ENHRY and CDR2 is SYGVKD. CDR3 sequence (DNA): TGTGCCATCAGTGTCGGGAGAACTAACACCGGGGAGCTGTTTTTT. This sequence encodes CAISVGRTNTGELFF.

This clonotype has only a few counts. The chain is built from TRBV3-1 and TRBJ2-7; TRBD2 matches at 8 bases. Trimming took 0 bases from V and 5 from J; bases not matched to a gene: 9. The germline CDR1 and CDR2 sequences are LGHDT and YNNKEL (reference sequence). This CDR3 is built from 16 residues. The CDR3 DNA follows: TGTGCCAGCAGCCAAGACCCTAGCGGGTTACCCGACGAGCAGTACTTC. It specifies CASSQDPSGLPDEQYF.

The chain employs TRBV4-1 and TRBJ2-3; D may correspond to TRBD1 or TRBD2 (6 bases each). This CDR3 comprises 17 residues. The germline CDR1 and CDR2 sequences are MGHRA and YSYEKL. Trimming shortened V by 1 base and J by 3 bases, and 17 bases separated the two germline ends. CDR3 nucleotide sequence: TGCGCCAGCAGCCAAGGGGGGGCAGGGATGCTGACAGATACGCAGTATTTT. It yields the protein CASSQGGAGMLTDTQYF.